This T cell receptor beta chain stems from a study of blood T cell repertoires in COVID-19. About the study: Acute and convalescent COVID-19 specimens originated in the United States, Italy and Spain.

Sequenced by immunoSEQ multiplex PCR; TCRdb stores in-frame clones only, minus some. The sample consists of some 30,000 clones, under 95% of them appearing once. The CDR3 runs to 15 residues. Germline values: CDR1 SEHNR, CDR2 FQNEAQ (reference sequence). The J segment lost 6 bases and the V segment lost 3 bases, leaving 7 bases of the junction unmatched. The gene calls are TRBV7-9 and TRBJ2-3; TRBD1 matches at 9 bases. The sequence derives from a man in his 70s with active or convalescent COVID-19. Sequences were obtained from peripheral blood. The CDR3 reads CASSFVQGASDTQYF. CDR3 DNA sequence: TGTGCCAGCAGCTTCGTACAGGGGGCCTCCGATACGCAGTATTTT.